The present entry profiles one T cell receptor beta chain with its context. The sample belongs to a study of blood T cell repertoires in COVID-19. Looking at the study overall: Samples taken during acute and convalescent COVID-19 were collected in the United States, Italy and Spain. Sources were T cells, B-cell-depleted T cells, or PBMCs; the material itself was cDNA or gDNA.

Study processing details: Amplification of reference gene primers provided the estimated nucleated cell counts. The method was immunoSEQ multiplex PCR; TCRdb's version includes in-frame clones alone and lacks a portion of them. D and trimming were read from the DNA, whereas the V and J calls and clone size are those reported in that table. Of over 150,000 clones listed, around 85% are singletons. This TCR derives from a young man with acute or convalescent COVID-19. The sample taken for sequencing was peripheral blood.

As DNA, the CDR3 is TGTGCCAGCAGCCCTGGACAGGGGCTAGCCAAAAACATTCAGTACTTC. It codes for CASSPGQGLAKNIQYF. The V gene is TRBV11-1, the J gene TRBJ2-4, with 9 nucleotides matching TRBD1. V lost 5 bases, J lost 0 bases, and 5 bases stayed unmatched. This CDR3 comprises 16 residues. CDR1 and CDR2 from the germline V gene are SGHAT and FQDESV (reference sequence).